This T cell receptor (beta chain) was profiled in a study of T cell changes during pregnancy in multiple sclerosis. Only in-frame clones appear in the TCRdb table, and some are missing; sequencing was by immunoSEQ multiplex PCR. The table lists about 73,000 clones, around nine tenths of them singletons, with 2% to 2.5% in the top ten. This clone appeared a single time. With 4 bases clipped from V and 1 base from J, the junction kept 0 bases outside the gene matches. CDR1 and CDR2 from the germline V gene are MNHEY and SMNVEV (reference sequence). This CDR3 is 15 amino acids long. The sample here was peripheral blood, taken in the second trimester of pregnancy. The rearrangement joins TRBV27 to TRBJ2-6; 8 bases are a match to TRBD1. The source of this sequence is a female donor in good health, enrolled as a control in a pregnancy study. CDR3 coding DNA: TGTGCCAGCAGTTGGGACAGGTCTGGGGCCAACGTCCTGACTTTC. Translation: CASSWDRSGANVLTF.